This T cell receptor beta chain was captured in a study of T cell changes during pregnancy in multiple sclerosis. Profiled with immunoSEQ multiplex PCR; TCRdb holds only in-frame clones, not every one. Of 79,000 or so clones listed, approximately 90% are singletons. Trimming removed 1 base at V and 1 base at J, with 19 bases between. The CDR3 sequence is 18 residues long. Germline values: CDR1 LGHNA, CDR2 YNFKEQ. The sample here was CD4+ T cells from peripheral blood mononuclear cells, taken before pregnancy. This receptor was identified in a female donor with multiple sclerosis, enrolled in a pregnancy study. This chain connects TRBV4-2 to TRBJ1-1, with D tentatively TRBD1 (5 bases). CDR3 sequence (DNA): TGTGCCAGCAGCCAAGCCCGGGACTTTTTCCGAGGGAACACTGAAGCTTTCTTT. Translation gives CASSQARDFFRGNTEAFF.